The 28 T cell receptor beta chains below were found in one sample sequenced in a study of blood T cell repertoires in COVID-19. Here immunoSEQ multiplex PCR was the method, and the copy in TCRdb shows in-frame clones only, minus some. The repertoire includes just under 250,000 clones, around nine tenths of them detected once, and 3.5% to 4.5% sits in the top ten. Sequencing was performed on PBMCs or T cells enriched from blood (not recorded which). The source is a woman in her 30s who had recovered from COVID-19.

V and J are TRBV28 and TRBJ2-7; D is unresolved. The V end lost 3 bases, the J end lost 4 bases, and 7 bases lay between the germline ends. CDR1 and CDR2 (germline): MDHEN, SYDVKM. This CDR3 has 12 residues. The CDR3, as DNA: TGTGCCAGCAGTTTTTTCTTATACGAGCAGTACTTC. This gives the protein CASSFFLYEQYF.

Only a few counts were recorded for this clone. The chain combines TRBV4-2 with TRBJ2-5; TRBD2 matches 9 bases. Trimming took 0 bases from V and 1 from J; bases not matched to a gene: 9. This CDR3 region has 18 residues. Germline V gives CDR1 LGHNA, CDR2 YNFKEQ. The CDR3 loop reads CASSQELWASGIQETQYF. The CDR3, as DNA: TGTGCCAGCAGCCAAGAGTTATGGGCTAGCGGGATCCAAGAGACCCAGTACTTC.

The rearrangement links TRBV6-5 to TRBJ1-1, with TRBD1 as a possible D gene (6 bases). The V end was cut by 6 bases, the J end by 8 bases, with 19 bases between. This CDR3 spans 14 amino acids. The germline CDR1 and CDR2 sequences are MNHEY and SVGAGI. CDR3 DNA sequence: TGTGCCAGCAGGGGGGCCGTAAGATCTACCGAAGCTTTCTTT. It translates to CASRGAVRSTEAFF.

CDR3: CASSLGTPSYNSPLHF. As DNA, the CDR3 is TGTGCCAGCAGTCTAGGGACACCGTCTTATAATTCACCCCTCCACTTT. The chain combines TRBV27 with TRBJ1-6, with a weak D call TRBD1 (6 bases). Germline loops: CDR1 MNHEY, CDR2 SMNVEV (reference sequence). The ends were cut back, 5 bases at V and 4 bases at J, with 15 bases in the middle. The length of the CDR3 is 16 residues.

The chain combines TRBV29-1 with TRBJ2-2, with D unresolved. Germline V CDR1 and CDR2: SQVTM, ANQGSEA. V was cut by 3 bases and J by 2 bases, with 7 bases left in between. CDR3 length: 13 residues. The CDR3 loop is CSVDGQNTGELFF. In DNA form, the CDR3 reads TGCAGCGTTGATGGGCAAAACACCGGGGAGCTGTTTTTT.

The chain links TRBV28 to TRBJ1-2; TRBD1 aligns across 7 bases. CDR3 size: 15 residues. Germline-derived CDR1 and CDR2 are MDHEN and SYDVKM. With V trimmed by 3 bases and J by 5 bases, 9 bases remained unmatched. The CDR3, as DNA: TGTGCCAGCAGTTTCGGGACAGTGGTTGGATATGGCTACACCTTC. Its protein product is CASSFGTVVGYGYTF.

The chain recombines TRBV30 with TRBJ1-1, with D tentatively TRBD1 (5 bases). Germline assignment: CDR1 GTSNPN and CDR2 SVGIG (reference sequence). V lost 4 bases and J 8 bases, leaving 11 bases between the germline ends. This CDR3 comprises 11 residues. CDR3: CAWNRRAEAFF. CDR3 DNA sequence: TGTGCCTGGAACCGCAGGGCGGAAGCTTTCTTT.

The V gene is TRBV7-8, the J gene TRBJ1-5; D gene uncertain. This CDR3 comprises 13 residues. The ends were cut back, 3 bases at V and 1 base at J, with 4 bases in the middle. Germline CDR1 is SGHVS and CDR2 is FQNEAQ. CDR3 residues: CASSFGSNQPQHF. For the CDR3, the DNA is TGTGCCAGCAGCTTCGGGAGCAATCAGCCCCAGCATTTT.

CDR3 coding DNA: TGCGCCAGCAGCCAAATCCCCCTAGCGGGAGCCTACGAGCAGTACTTC. Translated, it gives CASSQIPLAGAYEQYF. This chain uses TRBV4-1 with TRBJ2-7; TRBD2 matches at 10 bases. V trimming: 2 bases; J trimming: 2 bases; junction bases outside the gene matches: 6. Germline lookup yields CDR1 MGHRA and CDR2 YSYEKL. This CDR3 spans 16 amino acids.

The J gene is TRBJ1-2, the V gene TRBV4-2; 8 positions agree with TRBD1. The length of the CDR3 is 19 residues. The germline gives CDR1 LGHNA, CDR2 YNFKEQ. The ends lost 0 bases at V and 0 bases at J; junction bases unmatched: 12. The CDR3 sequence is CASSQDGGTGGRANYGYTF. In DNA form, the CDR3 reads TGTGCCAGCAGCCAAGATGGGGGGACAGGCGGAAGAGCTAACTATGGCTACACCTTC.

The V call is TRBV27, the J call TRBJ2-7, with 10 bases lining up with TRBD1. The V gene end was trimmed by 9 bases and the J gene end by 2 bases; junction bases not matched to a gene: 4. The CDR3 totals 13 residues. Germline-derived CDR1 and CDR2 are MNHEY and SMNVEV (reference sequence). CDR3 sequence (DNA): TGTGCCAGTAAAGACAGGGGGCCCTACGAGCAGTACTTC. Amino acid sequence: CASKDRGPYEQYF.

This chain links TRBV6-5 with TRBJ1-1; possible D gene TRBD1, 5 bases. CDR1 is MNHEY and CDR2 is SVGAGI in the germline V gene. The V and J ends lost 4 bases and 4 bases respectively, with 10 bases between them. The CDR3 totals 13 residues. DNA of the CDR3: TGTGCCAGCAGTTCCCAGGGAAGCACTGAAGCTTTCTTT. As protein: CASSSQGSTEAFF.

The chain has TRBV4-2 and TRBJ1-3, with a weak D call TRBD1 (6 bases). Looked up from germline, CDR1 is LGHNA and CDR2 is YNFKEQ. The CDR3 length is 17 residues. V lost 4 bases and J lost 2, with 18 bases in between. The CDR3 is CASSREWGRGAGNTIYF. CDR3 sequence (DNA): TGTGCCAGCAGCCGAGAATGGGGCAGGGGCGCTGGAAACACCATATATTTT.

The gene calls are TRBV11-1 and TRBJ1-2, with D maybe TRBD1 (5 bases). This CDR3 spans 12 amino acids. CDR1 and CDR2 from the germline V gene are SGHAT and FQDESV (reference sequence). Trimming shortened V by 5 bases and J by 7 bases, and 11 bases separated the two germline ends. This chain's CDR3 is CASSPGGGGYTF. CDR3 coding DNA: TGTGCCAGCAGCCCCGGGGGAGGTGGCTACACCTTC.

The chain links TRBV28 to TRBJ1-2; 8 nucleotides line up with TRBD1. Germline CDR1 MDHEN, CDR2 SYDVKM. J lost 4 bases, V lost 2 bases, and 6 bases had no gene match. The CDR3 totals 15 residues. CDR3 in amino acids: CASSLGQTGAYGYTF. The CDR3 coding sequence is TGTGCCAGCAGTTTAGGACAGACAGGGGCCTATGGCTACACCTTC.

This chain links TRBV28 with TRBJ1-2; a possible D gene is TRBD1 (6 bases). CDR3 size: 15 residues. V was clipped by 1 base and J by 6 bases, with 15 bases between them. Germline loops: CDR1 MDHEN, CDR2 SYDVKM. CDR3 in DNA: TGTGCCAGCAGTTTATTGTCTGGGGGCGCGAATGGCTACACCTTC. Its protein product is CASSLLSGGANGYTF.

The V call is TRBV5-1, the J call TRBJ2-1; D perhaps matches TRBD1 (6 bases). CDR3 size: 13 residues. V gave up 2 bases and J gave up 9 bases, with 12 bases separating them. CDR1 is SGHRS and CDR2 is YFSETQ in the germline V gene. The CDR3 sequence is CASSFRGESEQFF. As DNA, the CDR3 is TGCGCCAGCAGCTTCAGGGGAGAGAGTGAGCAGTTCTTC.

This sequence joins TRBV7-9 and TRBJ2-5; 13 bases agree with TRBD2. The CDR3 is 17 amino acids. The germline gives CDR1 SEHNR, CDR2 FQNEAQ (reference sequence). V shed 0 bases, J shed 5 bases, and the junction held 6 bases outside the gene matches. The CDR3 nucleotides are TGTGCCAGCAGCTTAGCCCGGGGGACTAGCGGGATGGAGACCCAGTACTTC. Translating gives CASSLARGTSGMETQYF.

This clone has a handful of counts. This chain links TRBV11-1 with TRBJ2-7, with TRBD1 matching over 8 bases. CDR1 SGHAT and CDR2 FQDESV come from the germline V gene (reference sequence). The ends lost 10 bases at V and 0 bases at J; junction bases unmatched: 5. The CDR3 is 13 amino acids. In nucleotides, the CDR3 is TGTGCCACCGGACAGGGCCCCTCCTACGAGCAGTACTTC. Protein: CATGQGPSYEQYF.

The rearrangement joins TRBV4-1 to TRBJ2-1; TRBD1 matches 11 bases. The CDR3 length is 15 residues. The germline CDR1 and CDR2 sequences are MGHRA and YSYEKL. J lost 7 bases, V lost 4 bases, and 6 bases had no gene match. This CDR3 is CASSPGQGGRNEQFF. CDR3 DNA: TGCGCCAGCAGCCCGGGACAGGGGGGGAGGAATGAGCAGTTCTTC.

J is TRBJ1-4 and V is TRBV5-6, with 12 bases that match TRBD1. The CDR3 runs to 17 residues. Trimming took 5 bases from V and 7 from J; bases not matched to a gene: 12. Germline values: CDR1 SGHDT, CDR2 YYEEEE. CDR3: CASSFFRDRGRSEKLFF. CDR3 DNA sequence: TGTGCCAGCAGTTTCTTCCGGGACAGGGGGCGAAGTGAAAAACTGTTTTTT.

The chain combines TRBV25-1 with TRBJ2-3, with TRBD2 matching 7 bases. The J segment lost 6 bases and the V segment lost 1 base, leaving 10 bases of the junction unmatched. Germline V CDR1 and CDR2: MGHDK, SYGVNS. The CDR3 spans 16 residues. The CDR3 is CASSESTRGEADTQYF. CDR3 DNA: TGTGCCAGCAGTGAATCCACCCGGGGGGAAGCTGATACGCAGTATTTT.

The rearrangement links TRBV9 to TRBJ2-7, with a possible D match to TRBD2 (6 bases). V was shortened by 1 base and J by 0 bases, with 17 bases between the two germline ends. This CDR3 contains 17 residues. CDR1 is SGDLS and CDR2 is YYNGEE in the germline V gene. For the CDR3, the DNA is TGTGCCAGCAGCGTAAAGAGTTCCGGGGGACTCTCCTACGAGCAGTACTTC. Translating it yields CASSVKSSGGLSYEQYF.

Turning to this clone: At one end the junction does not follow the germline gene, possibly because of a read error. This chain connects TRBV7-7 to TRBJ2-1; 8 nucleotides line up with TRBD2. CDR1 and CDR2 (germline): SSHAT, FNYEAQ (reference sequence). CDR3 length equals 15 residues. The chain's CDR3 is CASSFRREDYNEQFF. CDR3 nucleotide sequence: TGTGCTAGCAGCTTCCGGCGGGAGGATTACAATGAGCAGTTCTTC.

This chain links TRBV6-5 with TRBJ2-7, with 9 bases lining up with TRBD2. This CDR3 region has 13 residues. Germline CDR1 MNHEY, CDR2 SVGAGI. V lost 6 bases to trimming and J lost 6 bases; unmatched junction nucleotides: 6. CDR3 sequence reads: CASSIAGASEQYF. In DNA form, the CDR3 reads TGTGCCAGCAGCATAGCGGGAGCCAGCGAGCAGTACTTC.

The chain links TRBV28 to TRBJ2-7; TRBD2 might be the D (5 bases). The CDR3 extends over 17 amino acids. Germline V gene sequence: CDR1 MDHEN, CDR2 SYDVKM. Trimming shortened V by 3 bases and J by 1 base, and 19 bases separated the two germline ends. In DNA form, the CDR3 reads TGTGCCAGCAGTTTTTTAGACTTAAGCCCGGGATCCTACGAGCAGTACTTC. The encoded protein is CASSFLDLSPGSYEQYF.

The V and J genes are TRBV19 and TRBJ1-4; perhaps TRBD1 as D (5 bases). The V and J ends lost 3 bases and 3 bases respectively, with 11 bases between them. This CDR3 has 15 amino acids. CDR1 LNHDA and CDR2 SQIVND come from the germline V gene (reference sequence). In DNA form, the CDR3 reads TGTGCCAGTAGTATTGGAGGGGCAGCTAATGAAAAACTGTTTTTT. Translated: CASSIGGAANEKLFF.

The V gene is TRBV19, the J gene TRBJ2-7, with 10 positions matching TRBD2. Germline assignment: CDR1 LNHDA and CDR2 SQIVND (reference sequence). CDR3 length: 15 amino acids. V was clipped by 5 bases and J by 3 bases; unmatched bases: 7. CDR3 coding DNA: TGTGCCAGTAGTTTCACCGGGACTAGCGACTACGAGCAGTACTTC. Protein: CASSFTGTSDYEQYF.